The 13 T cell receptor beta chains in this list originate from one sample, sequenced in a study of T cells expressing NK-cell markers. TCRdb re-called the 5' RACE reads; one entry per CDR3 protein, DNA not given. In total, the table holds some 410,000 distinct CDR3 sequences. Sequencing input: blood T cells: a sorted CD56 or NKG2C T cell subset, CD4+ or CD8+ T cells, or bulk PBMC T cells (not recorded which). These receptor sequences come from a woman between 18 and 75 years old in good health.

The rearrangement links TRBV7-9 to TRBJ2-3. The CDR3 is 15 residues long. Germline V gene data show CDR1 as SEHNR and CDR2 as FQNEAQ (reference sequence). The CDR3 loop is CASTPVGTSTDTQYF.

J is TRBJ2-5 and V is TRBV6-2 or TRBV6-3. The CDR3 is made up of 13 amino acids. Germline V CDR1 and CDR2: MNHEY, SVGEGT. This CDR3 reads CASRPDGSETQYF.

This chain uses TRBV2 with TRBJ1-2; TCRdb gives TRBD1 as the D gene, but with no DNA this cannot be confirmed. The CDR3 totals 12 residues. Looked up from germline, CDR1 is SNHLY and CDR2 is FYNNEI. CDR3 in amino acids: CASSGTGGGYTF.

V usage is TRBV7-6 and J usage is TRBJ1-3. The CDR3 contains 15 residues. The germline V gene encodes CDR1 SGHVS and CDR2 FNYEAQ. The CDR3 protein is CASSRQDPPGNTIYF.

This sequence joins TRBV18 and TRBJ2-7; lacking DNA, the TRBD2 call made by TCRdb goes unchecked. The CDR3 runs 14 residues. Germline assignment: CDR1 KGHSH and CDR2 LQKENI. CDR3 protein: CASSPFTSSLEQYF.

The chain recombines TRBV14 with TRBJ1-1; the TCRdb D gene call, TRBD1, has no DNA to confirm it. The CDR3 contains 14 residues. The germline V gene has CDR1 SGHDN and CDR2 FVKESK. The CDR3 loop reads CASSQQGLSTEAFF.

The chain joins TRBV9 to TRBJ2-6. Germline lookup yields CDR1 SGDLS and CDR2 YYNGEE. The CDR3 consists of 16 residues. CDR3 sequence reads: CASTLGFISGANVLTF.

This chain's CDR3 is CASSQDWAEQETQYF. The chain couples TRBV14 to TRBJ2-5; TCRdb selects TRBD1, and the lack of DNA leaves this call unchecked. The CDR3 has 15 residues. CDR1 is SGHDN, CDR2 FVKESK, per germline. The variable domain in full, completed from reference TRBV14 and TRBJ2-5, reads EAGVTQFPSHSVIEKGQTVTLRCDPISGHDNLYWYRRVMGKEIKFLLHFVKESKQDESGMPNNRFLAERTGGTYSTLKVQPAELEDSGVYFCASSQDWAEQETQYFGPGTRLLVL.

This chain connects TRBV7-2 to TRBJ2-3; TCRdb selects TRBD1, and the lack of DNA leaves this call unchecked. Germline values: CDR1 SGHTA, CDR2 FQGNSA. The CDR3 loop spans 16 amino acids. CDR3 sequence reads: CASSLYRGPGTDTQYF.

The chain uses TRBV11-2 and TRBJ2-5; TCRdb returns TRBD2, unconfirmable since there is no DNA. From germline, CDR1 is SGHAT and CDR2 FQNNGV. This CDR3 has 15 residues. The CDR3 reads CASSLGGLAVETQYF.

The chain combines TRBV5-4 with TRBJ1-1. Germline V gives CDR1 SGHNT, CDR2 YYREEE (reference sequence). CDR3 length: 15 residues. The CDR3 is CASSAGVSTNTEAFF. Full variable domain (outside the CDR3, taken from reference TRBV5-4 and TRBJ1-1): ETGVTQSPTHLIKTRGQQVTLRCSSQSGHNTVSWYQQALGQGPQFIFQYYREEENGRGNFPPRFSGLQFPNYSSELNVNALELDDSALYLCASSAGVSTNTEAFFGQGTRLTVV.

J is TRBJ2-2 and V is TRBV30; TCRdb outputs TRBD1, but without DNA this stays unchecked. Germline V gene lookup returns CDR1 GTSNPN and CDR2 SVGIG (reference sequence). The CDR3 consists of 15 residues. The CDR3 reads CAWSTSEGATGELFF.

CDR3 protein: CASSLTGTPAEQYF. This rearrangement joins TRBV7-2 to TRBJ2-7; TCRdb indicates TRBD1, and absent DNA this call remains unverified. Per the germline V gene, CDR1 is SGHTA and CDR2 is FQGNSA. This CDR3 has 14 residues.